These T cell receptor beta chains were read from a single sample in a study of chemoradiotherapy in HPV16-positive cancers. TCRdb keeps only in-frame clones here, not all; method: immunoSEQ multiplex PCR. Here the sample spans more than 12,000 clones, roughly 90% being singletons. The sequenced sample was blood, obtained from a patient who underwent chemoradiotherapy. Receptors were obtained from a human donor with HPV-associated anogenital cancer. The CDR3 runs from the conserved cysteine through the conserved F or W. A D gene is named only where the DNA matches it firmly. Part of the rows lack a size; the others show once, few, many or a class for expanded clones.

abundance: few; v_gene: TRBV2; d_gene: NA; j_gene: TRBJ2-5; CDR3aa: CASSLVGETQYF; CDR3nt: TGTGCCAGCAGTTTAGTAGGAGAGACCCAGTACTTC
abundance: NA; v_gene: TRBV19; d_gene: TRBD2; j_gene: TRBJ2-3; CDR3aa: CASTLEVAGVDTQYF; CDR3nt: TGTGCCAGTACCCTGGAAGTAGCGGGGGTGGATACGCAGTATTTT
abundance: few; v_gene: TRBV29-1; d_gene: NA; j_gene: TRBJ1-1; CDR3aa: CSYRTLNTEAFF; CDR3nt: TGCAGCTACCGCACGTTGAACACTGAAGCTTTCTTT
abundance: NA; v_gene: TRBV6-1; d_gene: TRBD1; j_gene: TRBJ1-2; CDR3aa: CASSTTGLGGYTF; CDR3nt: TGTGCCAGCAGTACGACAGGGCTGGGAGGCTACACCTTC
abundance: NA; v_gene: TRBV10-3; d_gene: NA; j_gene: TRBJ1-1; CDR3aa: CAISEAGDTEAFF; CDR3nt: TGTGCCATCAGTGAGGCAGGGGACACTGAAGCTTTCTTT
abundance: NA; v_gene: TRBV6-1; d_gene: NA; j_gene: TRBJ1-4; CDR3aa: CASTWARGEKLFF; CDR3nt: TGTGCCAGCACCTGGGCTCGGGGAGAAAAACTGTTTTTT
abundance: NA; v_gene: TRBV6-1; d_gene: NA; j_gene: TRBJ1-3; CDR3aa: CASSVQGDSGNTIYF; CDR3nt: TGTGCCAGCAGTGTACAAGGAGACTCTGGAAACACCATATATTTT
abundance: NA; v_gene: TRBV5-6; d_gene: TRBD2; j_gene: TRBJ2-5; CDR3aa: CASSPGGLAGGKTQYF; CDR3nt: TGTGCCAGCAGCCCTGGTGGGCTAGCGGGTGGGAAGACCCAGTACTTC
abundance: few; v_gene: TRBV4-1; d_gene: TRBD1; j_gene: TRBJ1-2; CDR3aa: CASSQGQGNGYTF; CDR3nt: TGCGCCAGCAGCCAAGGACAGGGGAATGGCTACACCTTC
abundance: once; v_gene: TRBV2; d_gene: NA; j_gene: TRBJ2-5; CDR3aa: CASSHPAGETQYF; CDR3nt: TGTGCCAGCAGTCACCCCGCTGGTGAGACCCAGTACTTC
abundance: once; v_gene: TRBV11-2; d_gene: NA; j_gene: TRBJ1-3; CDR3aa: CASILTGQSSSGNTIYF; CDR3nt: TGTGCCAGCATCCTGACCGGACAGTCAAGCTCTGGAAACACCATATATTTT
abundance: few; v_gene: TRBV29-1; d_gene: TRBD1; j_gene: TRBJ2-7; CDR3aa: CSARTGGEQYF; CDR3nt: TGCAGCGCTCGGACAGGGGGCGAGCAGTACTTC
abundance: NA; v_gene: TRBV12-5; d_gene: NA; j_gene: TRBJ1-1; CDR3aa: CASGQTGSGTLTEAFF; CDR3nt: TGTGCTAGTGGTCAAACAGGGTCGGGCACACTGACTGAAGCTTTCTTT
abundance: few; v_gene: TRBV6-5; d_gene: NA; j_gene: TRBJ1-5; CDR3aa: CASRTGLGQPQHF; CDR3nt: TGTGCCAGCAGGACAGGATTGGGTCAGCCCCAGCATTTT